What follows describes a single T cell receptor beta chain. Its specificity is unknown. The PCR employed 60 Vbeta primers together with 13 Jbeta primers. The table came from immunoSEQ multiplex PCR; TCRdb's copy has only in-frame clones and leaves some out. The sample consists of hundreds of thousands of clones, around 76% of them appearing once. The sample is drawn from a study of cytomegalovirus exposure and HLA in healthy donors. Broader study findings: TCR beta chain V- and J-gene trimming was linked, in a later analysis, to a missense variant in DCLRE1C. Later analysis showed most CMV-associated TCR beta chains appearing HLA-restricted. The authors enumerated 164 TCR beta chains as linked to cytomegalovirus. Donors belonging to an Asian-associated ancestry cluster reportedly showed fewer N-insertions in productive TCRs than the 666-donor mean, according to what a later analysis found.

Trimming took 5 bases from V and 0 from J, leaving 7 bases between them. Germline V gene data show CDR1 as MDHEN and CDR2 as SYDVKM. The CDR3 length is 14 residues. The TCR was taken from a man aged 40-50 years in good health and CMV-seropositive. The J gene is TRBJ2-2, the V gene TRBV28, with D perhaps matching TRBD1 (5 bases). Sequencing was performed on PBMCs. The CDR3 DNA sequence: TGTGCCAGCAGTCGGACAACGAACACCGGGGAGCTGTTTTTT. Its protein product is CASSRTTNTGELFF. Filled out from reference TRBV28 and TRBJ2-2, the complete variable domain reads DVKVTQSSRYLVKRTGEKVFLECVQDMDHENMFWYRQDPGLGLRLIYFSYDVKMKEKGDIPEGYSVSREKKERFSLILESASTNQTSMYLCASSRTTNTGELFFGEGSRLTVL.